A single sample is the source of the 30 T cell receptor beta chains below, sequenced in a study of blood T cell repertoires in COVID-19. Method: immunoSEQ multiplex PCR; TCRdb's copy keeps in-frame clones and lacks some. The profile shows tens of thousands of clones, 75% to 90% of them singletons. The specimen sequenced was peripheral blood. Receptors originate from a man aged 30 to 45 with COVID-19, enrolled during active disease.

This sequence joins TRBV15 and TRBJ1-1; unclear D gene. Germline CDR1 LNHNV, CDR2 YYDKDF (reference sequence). With 7 bases removed from V and 0 bases from J, the gap between germline ends came to 9 bases. The CDR3 is made up of 13 amino acids. CDR3 bases: TGTGCCACCACTGCCGAGGTGAACACTGAAGCTTTCTTT. It is translated as CATTAEVNTEAFF.

The rearrangement uses TRBV6-6 and TRBJ1-5; 7 bases line up with TRBD1. CDR1 is MNHNY, CDR2 SVGAGI, per germline (reference sequence). The CDR3 extends over 15 amino acids. V lost 5 bases and J lost 7; bases outside the gene matches: 11. DNA of the CDR3: TGTGCCAGCAGTGATAGCAGGGGGTCGTGGCAGCCCCAGCATTTT. Protein sequence: CASSDSRGSWQPQHF.

The chain uses TRBV11-2 and TRBJ2-3; D gene unclear. CDR1 is SGHAT and CDR2 is FQNNGV in the germline V gene. Trimming took off 5 bases at V and 1 base at J, with 13 bases between the two ends. The CDR3 sequence is 15 residues long. CDR3 nucleotide sequence: TGTGCCAGCAGCGCCCTGTCGGCGGGCACAGATACGCAGTATTTT. It translates to CASSALSAGTDTQYF.

This rearrangement joins TRBV29-1 to TRBJ1-2; possibly TRBD1 for D (6 bases). V lost 0 bases and J lost 2, with 10 bases in between. The CDR3 contains 14 residues. Germline CDR1 SQVTM, CDR2 ANQGSEA. CDR3 amino acids: CSVEEGQGNYGYTF. CDR3 DNA sequence: TGCAGCGTTGAAGAGGGGCAGGGGAACTATGGCTACACCTTC.

V is TRBV21-1 and J is TRBJ2-3; no DNA check was done on the table's D call, TRBD2. TRBV21-1 is given as a pseudogene. The CDR3 is made up of 17 amino acids. The CDR3: CASSNLARDFHTDTQYF. The CDR3 region has the DNA TGTGCCAGCAGCAACCTGGCCCGGGACTTCCACACAGATACGCAGTATTTT.

The rearrangement links TRBV15 to TRBJ2-3; 7 bases agree with TRBD2. Germline V gives CDR1 LNHNV, CDR2 YYDKDF (reference sequence). After removal of 1 base from V and 3 bases from J, the junction contained 4 bases not matched to a gene. The CDR3 length is 15 residues. DNA for the CDR3: TGTGCCACCAGCAGAGGGGGAGGGCCGACAGATACGCAGTATTTT. Its translation: CATSRGGGPTDTQYF.

This clone appeared once. The rearrangement joins TRBV21-1 to TRBJ2-1; no DNA check was done on the table's D call, TRBD2. TRBV21-1 is marked as a pseudogene. This CDR3 has 15 amino acids. CDR3 region: CASSKQVRGANEQFF. CDR3 nucleotides: TGTGCCAGCAGCAAGCAGGTCCGGGGGGCCAATGAGCAGTTCTTC.

This clone has a single count. The J gene is TRBJ2-1, the V gene TRBV10-3; TRBD2 matches 8 bases. The CDR3 is made up of 15 amino acids. Looked up from germline, CDR1 is ENHRY and CDR2 is SYGVKD. V lost 8 bases, J lost 9 bases, and 15 bases stayed unmatched. As DNA, the CDR3 is TGTGCCATCGGAGGGGGGAGTAGCGGGAAGCTTGAGCAGTTCTTC. Translating it yields CAIGGGSSGKLEQFF.

The chain couples TRBV7-2 to TRBJ1-2, with a possible D match to TRBD1 (5 bases). Trimming removed 0 bases from V and 2 bases from J, with 13 bases in between. The CDR3 runs 16 residues. Germline CDR1 reads SGHTA; CDR2 reads FQGNSA. CDR3: CASSLAFRDSNYGYTF. The CDR3 DNA sequence: TGTGCCAGCAGCTTAGCGTTCAGGGACTCCAACTATGGCTACACCTTC.

This clone showed up just once. The chain links TRBV18 to TRBJ2-3; D is uncertain. V lost 5 bases, J lost 3 bases, and 15 bases lay in between. The CDR3 covers 15 residues. CDR1 is KGHSH and CDR2 is LQKENI in the germline V gene. In DNA, the CDR3 is TGTGCCAGCTCATTACAGAACCCCAGTACAGATACGCAGTATTTT. Translated: CASSLQNPSTDTQYF.

The genes are TRBV7-9 and TRBJ2-5, with TRBD2 identical over 13 bases. V trimming: 4 bases; J trimming: 1 base; junction bases outside the gene matches: 3. This CDR3 comprises 16 residues. The germline V gene has CDR1 SEHNR and CDR2 FQNEAQ (reference sequence). As DNA, the CDR3 is TGTGCCAGCAGCTCGACTAGCGGGAGGATCCAAGAGACCCAGTACTTC. Protein product: CASSSTSGRIQETQYF.

The gene calls are TRBV7-2 and TRBJ1-4; D gene unclear. Germline loops: CDR1 SGHTA, CDR2 FQGNSA. The CDR3 has 15 residues. Between the trimmed V and J ends, which lost 8 bases and 0 bases, there was a span of 13 bases. The CDR3 reads CASCPGFATNEKLFF. CDR3 DNA: TGTGCCAGCTGCCCCGGGTTTGCAACTAATGAAAAACTGTTTTTT.

The CDR3 spells CASSRQGTYEQYF. Here the CDR3 DNA reads TGTGCCAGCAGTCGACAGGGAACCTACGAGCAGTACTTC. The genes are TRBV2 and TRBJ2-7; 7 nucleotides match TRBD1. The CDR3 has 13 amino acids. V shed 5 bases and J 2 bases; nucleotides not matched to a gene: 3. Germline lookup yields CDR1 SNHLY and CDR2 FYNNEI.

V usage is TRBV7-2 and J usage is TRBJ2-3; 7 bases are a match to TRBD2. Germline trimming cut 1 base from V and 6 bases from J; bases unmatched to any gene: 1. This CDR3 spans 13 amino acids. The germline gives CDR1 SGHTA, CDR2 FQGNSA. In DNA, the CDR3 is TGTGCCAGCAGCTTAGTGGGGGGGGATACGCAGTATTTT. Its translation is CASSLVGGDTQYF.

The genes are TRBV9 and TRBJ1-1; D may be TRBD1 (5 bases). Trimming took 3 bases from V and 4 from J, leaving 13 bases between them. Germline V gene sequence: CDR1 SGDLS, CDR2 YYNGEE. The CDR3 extends over 14 amino acids. As DNA, the CDR3 is TGTGCCAGCAGCGAGGGGCTTAAGGGCACTGAAGCTTTCTTT. It translates to CASSEGLKGTEAFF. Full variable domain (rest looked up from reference TRBV9 and TRBJ1-1): DSGVTQTPKHLITATGQRVTLRCSPRSGDLSVYWYQQSLDQGLQFLIQYYNGEERAKGNILERFSAQQFPDLHSELNLSSLELGDSALYFCASSEGLKGTEAFFGQGTRLTVV.

The CDR3, as DNA: TGTGCCTGTACGACAGGGGTTAGCAATCAGCCCCAGCATTTT. It is translated as CACTTGVSNQPQHF. V usage is TRBV30 and J usage is TRBJ1-5; 8 positions match TRBD1. The CDR3 is 14 amino acids. Germline assignment: CDR1 GTSNPN and CDR2 SVGIG (reference sequence). With V trimmed by 6 bases and J by 0 bases, 4 bases remained unmatched.

For this clone: Mismatch with germline at one junction end may stem from a read error. The chain carries TRBV7-2 and TRBJ1-6, with D possibly matching TRBD1 (5 bases). CDR1 and CDR2 (germline): SGHTA, FQGNSA. CDR3 length: 16 residues. As DNA, the CDR3 is TGTGCCAGCAGCTTAACAGGCGAGCCCTATATTTCACCCCTCCACTTT. As protein: CASSLTGEPYISPLHF.

This clone was seen a single time. This sequence joins TRBV4-1 and TRBJ2-5, with a possible D match to TRBD1 (6 bases). Per germline, CDR1 MGHRA and CDR2 YSYEKL. Trimming removed 6 bases at V and 2 bases at J, with 13 bases between. CDR3 size: 14 residues. In DNA form, the CDR3 reads TGCGCCAGCAGTCAAAGCGGACAGCAAGAGACCCAGTACTTC. This translates into CASSQSGQQETQYF.

The V and J genes are TRBV27 and TRBJ1-5; a possible D gene is TRBD1 (6 bases). The CDR3 consists of 15 residues. V was pared by 0 bases and J by 11 bases, with 17 bases between. Germline V gene sequence: CDR1 MNHEY, CDR2 SMNVEV (reference sequence). Here the CDR3 reads CASSLSPWGPRAQHF. In DNA, the CDR3 is TGTGCCAGCAGTTTATCGCCCTGGGGGCCTAGAGCCCAGCATTTT.

The chain recombines TRBV28 with TRBJ2-3, with 12 bases matching TRBD2. This CDR3 has 16 residues. Germline lookup yields CDR1 MDHEN and CDR2 SYDVKM. Germline trimming cut 4 bases from V and 2 bases from J; bases unmatched to any gene: 4. The CDR3 bases are TGTGCCAGCAGTTCGGGACTAGCGGGTCCCACAGATACGCAGTATTTT. Protein: CASSSGLAGPTDTQYF.

The chain combines TRBV19 with TRBJ1-3; 10 bases match TRBD1. V shed 5 bases and J 0 bases; nucleotides not matched to a gene: 13. This CDR3 spans 19 amino acids. Germline V gene lookup returns CDR1 LNHDA and CDR2 SQIVND (reference sequence). This chain's CDR3 is CASSPRGTGAVLSGNTIYF. CDR3 coding DNA: TGTGCCAGTAGTCCCAGGGGGACAGGGGCCGTACTCTCTGGAAACACCATATATTTT. Full variable domain (missing parts from reference TRBV19 and TRBJ1-3): DGGITQSPKYLFRKEGQNVTLSCEQNLNHDAMYWYRQDPGQGLRLIYYSQIVNDFQKGDIAEGYSVSREKKESFPLTVTSAQKNPTAFYLCASSPRGTGAVLSGNTIYFGEGSWLTVV.

V and J are TRBV7-2 and TRBJ2-1, with 8 nucleotides matching TRBD2. This CDR3 has 15 amino acids. CDR1 is SGHTA and CDR2 is FQGNSA in the germline V gene. Trimming cost V 5 bases and J 10 bases; bases outside gene matches: 13. As DNA, the CDR3 is TGTGCCAGCAGCCTCGGGACTAGGGCTACGGGGGAGCAGTTCTTC. It yields the protein CASSLGTRATGEQFF.

V gene TRBV28 combines with J gene TRBJ1-2; tentative D call: TRBD1 (5 bases). Trimming removed 5 bases at V and 8 bases at J, with 12 bases between. Looked up from germline, CDR1 is MDHEN and CDR2 is SYDVKM. The CDR3 has 12 residues. CDR3 DNA sequence: TGTGCCAGCAGTCAAGACAGATTCGGCTACACCTTC. Protein sequence: CASSQDRFGYTF.

The chain joins TRBV24-1 to TRBJ1-3; TRBD1 is a possible D gene (6 bases). The CDR3 spans 12 residues. Germline CDR1 is KGHDR and CDR2 is SFDVKD. V was cut by 9 bases and J by 4 bases, with 9 bases left in between. The CDR3 here is CATGTSGNTIYF. Written as DNA, the CDR3 is TGTGCCACCGGGACATCAGGAAACACCATATATTTT.

The V gene is TRBV29-1, the J gene TRBJ1-2; D not resolved. This CDR3 contains 11 residues. Germline V gene sequence: CDR1 SQVTM, CDR2 ANQGSEA. Trimming pared 5 bases from V and 8 bases from J, leaving 12 bases between. The CDR3 DNA follows: TGCAGCGTTCCGGCCCCAGGCGGCTACACCTTC. This codes for CSVPAPGGYTF.

V is TRBV24-1 and J is TRBJ2-1; D may be TRBD2 (5 bases). Trimming pared 0 bases from V and 7 bases from J, leaving 9 bases between. Germline V gene lookup returns CDR1 KGHDR and CDR2 SFDVKD. This CDR3 contains 14 residues. CDR3 coding DNA: TGTGCCACCAGTGATTTGGGGAGAAGGAATGAGCAGTTCTTC. Amino acids: CATSDLGRRNEQFF.

This clone was recorded a few times. The chain joins TRBV18 to TRBJ2-7, with D perhaps matching TRBD1 (5 bases). The CDR3 runs 12 residues. V shed 3 bases and J shed 2 bases, with 5 bases lying between them. Germline V gene data show CDR1 as KGHSH and CDR2 as LQKENI. This CDR3 reads CASSPRAYEQYF. CDR3 nucleotides: TGTGCCAGCTCACCCAGGGCCTACGAGCAGTACTTC.

J is TRBJ2-2 and V is TRBV19, with 16 bases fitting TRBD2. Looked up from germline, CDR1 is LNHDA and CDR2 is SQIVND (reference sequence). After removal of 6 bases from V and 5 bases from J, the junction contained 3 bases not matched to a gene. This CDR3 comprises 16 residues. In nucleotides, the CDR3 is TGTGCCAGTAGGCTGGGACTAGCGGGAGGGACCGGGGAGCTGTTTTTT. It codes for CASRLGLAGGTGELFF.

The chain is built from TRBV3-1 (or the pseudogene TRBV3-2) and TRBJ1-5; D is undetermined. Trimming stripped 5 bases from V and 5 bases from J, with 10 bases between. This CDR3 has 13 residues. CDR1 and CDR2 from the germline V gene are LGHDT and YNNKEL (reference sequence). For the CDR3, the DNA is TGTGCCAGCAGCGCTTGGACTGATCAGCCCCAGCATTTT. Its protein product is CASSAWTDQPQHF.

The CDR3 DNA follows: TGTGCCAGCAGTGAAGAGGGGCGTAATTCACCCCTCCACTTT. It is translated as CASSEEGRNSPLHF. The gene calls are TRBV2 and TRBJ1-6, with D possibly matching TRBD1 (5 bases). Trimming pared 1 base from V and 6 bases from J, leaving 7 bases between. CDR3 length: 14 amino acids. Germline V gene lookup returns CDR1 SNHLY and CDR2 FYNNEI. Full variable domain (outside the CDR3, taken from reference TRBV2 and TRBJ1-6): EPEVTQTPSHQVTQMGQEVILRCVPISNHLYFYWYRQILGQKVEFLVSFYNNEISEKSEIFDDQFSVERPDGSNFTLKIRSTKLEDSAMYFCASSEEGRNSPLHFGNGTRLTVT.